The 17 T cell receptor beta chains in this list originate from one sample, sequenced in a study of CD8+ T cells in alopecia areata. cDNA serving as the sequencing template came from extracted, reverse transcribed RNA. Some clones are missing from TCRdb's copy, which holds only in-frame ones; the method was immunoSEQ multiplex PCR. The sample has about 110,000 clones, none seen only once. Material for sequencing was lesional skin. Receptors originate from a C3H/HeJ mouse with alopecia areata. MHC haplotype here: H2-k.

A remark on this clone: Genes and germline are mouse. The read ends 4 residues shy of where the CDR3 ends; the end is completed using the germline J gene. The chain is built from TRBV19 and TRBJ2-4, with 9 bases that match TRBD1. Germline CDR1 FNHDT, CDR2 SITEND (reference sequence). The CDR3 is 12 amino acids. The sequenced CDR3 bases are TGTGCCAGCAGGACAGGGGGGAAC. Translating gives CASRTGGN. The full CDR3 protein reads CASRTGGNTLYF.

This clone has a handful of counts. Here the gene names and germline are mouse. Read data end 4 residues before the CDR3 end; the end is taken from the germline J gene. The chain recombines TRBV1 with TRBJ2-3; 11 bases are shared with TRBD2. The CDR3 has 19 residues. J lost 0 bases, V lost 3 bases, and 11 bases had no gene match. In germline, CDR1 is NSQYPW, CDR2 LRSPGD (reference sequence). This CDR3 reads CTCSALDPLGGRSAETLYF. CDR3 bases read: TGCACCTGCAGTGCTCTCGATCCACTGGGGGGGCGCAGTGCAGAA.

Turning to this clone: Genes and germline come from the mouse. The CDR3 goes on 4 residues after the read ends, and that part is filled in from the germline J gene. This chain uses TRBV17 with TRBJ2-1, with D maybe TRBD2 (6 bases). The CDR3 sequence is 16 residues long. The V gene's germline CDR1 is MNHDT and CDR2 YYDKIL. Trimming left V 3 bases short and J 0 bases short, with 12 bases between. Partial CDR3 DNA: TGTGCTAGCAGTAGGTCGGGGGGTTATAACTATGCT. It yields the protein CASSRSGGYNYA. The full CDR3 protein is CASSRSGGYNYAEQFF.

The sample holds a few counts of this clone. Mouse names are used for the genes. Read sequence stops 4 residues before the CDR3 end, and the germline J gene provides the missing end. The chain recombines TRBV13-2 with TRBJ2-7, with 8 bases fitting TRBD1. Germline V gene lookup returns CDR1 NNHNN and CDR2 SYGAGS (reference sequence). The ends lost 2 bases at V and 2 bases at J; junction bases unmatched: 6. This CDR3 spans 15 amino acids. CDR3 bases read: TGTGCCAGCGGTGACCGGACAGGGAAGGCCTAT. Translated, it gives CASGDRTGKAY. The full CDR3 reads CASGDRTGKAYEQYF.

This clone was seen only a few times. The gene names given are mouse names. The read comes to an end 4 residues before the CDR3 does, leaving the germline J gene to fill in the end. The rearrangement joins TRBV13-3 to TRBJ2-5; D may be TRBD1 (6 bases). This CDR3 has 15 residues. In germline, CDR1 is NNHDY, CDR2 SYVADS. V lost 0 bases and J lost 2, with 10 bases in between. CDR3 sequence: CASSDEGVRQDTQYF. Partial CDR3 DNA: TGTGCCAGCAGTGATGAGGGGGTACGCCAAGAC. Full variable domain (rest looked up from reference TRBV13-3 and TRBJ2-5): EAAVTQSPRSKVAVTGGKVTLSCHQTNNHDYMYWYRQDTGHGLRLIHYSYVADSTEKGDIPDGYKASRPSQENFSLILELASLSQTAVYFCASSDEGVRQDTQYFGPGTRLLVL.

This clone was seen a few times. At residue 13, TCRdb's protein disagrees with the DNA translation; the protein shown here derives from the DNA. Gene names are the mouse ones. The CDR3 end falls 3 residues outside the read, so it is completed with the germline J gene. V gene TRBV19 combines with J gene TRBJ1-3, with D perhaps TRBD1 (6 bases). V gave up 5 bases and J gave up 0 bases, with 15 bases separating them. CDR3 length equals 16 residues. Germline CDR1 FNHDT, CDR2 SITEND (reference sequence). The CDR3 DNA, read in part, is TGTGCCAGCAGGCCACCCGGGACAAATTCTGGAAATACG. Translation: CASRPPGTNSGNT. The full CDR3 is CASRPPGTNSGNTLYF.

Comments on this clone: Gene names are the mouse ones. The CDR3 goes on 4 residues after the read ends, and that part is filled in from the germline J gene. V usage is TRBV13-3 and J usage is TRBJ2-5, with D perhaps TRBD2 (6 bases). CDR1 NNHDY and CDR2 SYVADS come from the germline V gene. The CDR3 consists of 14 residues. V was cut by 6 bases and J by 3 bases, with 14 bases left in between. The covered CDR3 bases are TGTGCCAGCAAGCCCGGGACTACTCAAGAC. It yields the protein CASKPGTTQD. The whole CDR3 reads CASKPGTTQDTQYF. The full variable domain, in which reference TRBV13-3 and TRBJ2-5 provide the parts outside the CDR3, is EAAVTQSPRSKVAVTGGKVTLSCHQTNNHDYMYWYRQDTGHGLRLIHYSYVADSTEKGDIPDGYKASRPSQENFSLILELASLSQTAVYFCASKPGTTQDTQYFGPGTRLLVL.

This clone was seen more than once but under ten times. Gene names refer to mouse genes. The observed sequence ends 4 residues before the CDR3 terminus, with the missing tail filled in from the germline J gene. The chain uses TRBV31 and TRBJ2-4, with 12 bases fitting TRBD2. CDR3 size: 17 residues. V was pared by 3 bases and J by 2 bases, with 9 bases of the junction left unmatched. Germline loops: CDR1 GKSSPN, CDR2 SITVG. The CDR3 spells CAWSLPGLGGPQNTLYF. The covered CDR3 bases are TGTGCCTGGAGCCTTCCGGGACTGGGGGGTCCTCAAAAC.

This clone was seen only a few times. The genes and germline here are from mouse. The DNA ends 4 residues before the CDR3 does, and the rest of the CDR3 is filled in from the germline J gene. The chain has TRBV5 and TRBJ2-5; TRBD2 aligns across 8 bases. The CDR3 loop spans 18 amino acids. Germline V lookup: CDR1 LGHNA, CDR2 YNLKQL (reference sequence). V shed 0 bases, J shed 2 bases, and the junction held 10 bases outside the gene matches. Partial CDR3 DNA: TGTGCCAGCAGCCAAGATAGGCGGGGGGGCGCGGCCCAAGAC. Amino acid sequence: CASSQDRRGGAAQD. The entire CDR3 protein reads CASSQDRRGGAAQDTQYF.

Comment on this clone: Mouse names are used for the genes. Coverage ceases 4 residues before the CDR3 finishes, and the germline J gene fills in the end. The chain joins TRBV19 to TRBJ2-3, with D perhaps matching TRBD2 (7 bases). CDR1 is FNHDT, CDR2 SITEND, per germline (reference sequence). The CDR3 runs to 15 residues. Trimming cost V 2 bases and J 1 base, with 11 bases left between them. The CDR3 reads CASSMGGAGAETLYF. The CDR3 DNA, read in part, is TGTGCCAGCAGTATGGGGGGCGCTGGTGCAGAA.

In this sample, this clone turned up many times. Any gene name here is a mouse gene name. The CDR3 end falls 4 residues outside the read, so it is completed with the germline J gene. The chain recombines TRBV13-3 with TRBJ2-1; 8 positions match TRBD1. The CDR3 totals 12 residues. CDR1 is NNHDY and CDR2 is SYVADS in the germline V gene. The CDR3 bases that were read are TGTGCCAGCAATAGGACAGGGACT. This codes for CASNRTGT. The whole CDR3 is CASNRTGTEQFF.

Ten or more counts support this clone. There is a difference at residue 11 between the TCRdb protein and the DNA translation, so the protein given here was translated from the DNA. The germline and genes are mouse ones. The DNA ends 3 residues before the CDR3 does, and the rest of the CDR3 is filled in from the germline J gene. V and J are TRBV13-3 and TRBJ1-3; D is perhaps TRBD1 (5 bases). Germline values: CDR1 NNHDY, CDR2 SYVADS. There are 14 residues in the CDR3. Trimming shortened V by 3 bases and J by 2 bases, and 9 bases separated the two germline ends. The CDR3 sequence: CASSAAGPGNTLYF. The DNA read from the CDR3 is TGTGCCAGCAGTGCGGCAGGGCCTGGAAATACG.

This clone was observed a few times. Genes and germline are mouse. Read coverage stops 4 residues before the CDR3 terminus; the germline J gene supplies the remainder. The chain uses TRBV13-3 and TRBJ2-5; a weak D match, TRBD2 (6 bases). Trimming took 3 bases from V and 2 from J, leaving 13 bases between them. The length of the CDR3 is 15 residues. Germline lookup yields CDR1 NNHDY and CDR2 SYVADS. CDR3 DNA, as far as it was read: TGTGCCAGCAGTGCATCCCGGGACTTCCAAGAC. Its translation: CASSASRDFQD. The whole CDR3 sequence reads CASSASRDFQDTQYF.

Concerning this clone itself: The gene names here belong to mouse. The sequenced CDR3 bases are TGTGCCAGCAGCGCAGATAACCAAGAC. Protein product: CASSADNQD. The full CDR3 reads CASSADNQDTQYF. The chain couples TRBV13-1 to TRBJ2-5; D is undetermined. The CDR3 end falls 4 residues outside the read, so it is completed with the germline J gene. Trimming took off 5 bases at V and 0 bases at J, with 7 bases between the two ends. The CDR3 extends over 13 amino acids. Germline V gene lookup returns CDR1 NSHNY and CDR2 SYGAGN.

Regarding this clone: Gene names and germline match the mouse. The CDR3 end lies 4 residues beyond the end of the read and is filled in from the germline J gene. The chain carries TRBV13-3 and TRBJ2-3, with TRBD2 matching 8 bases. Germline trimming cut 0 bases from V and 2 bases from J; bases unmatched to any gene: 5. Germline V gene data show CDR1 as NNHDY and CDR2 as SYVADS. The CDR3 has 16 residues. The CDR3 loop reads CASSDDRWGAAETLYF. Partial CDR3 DNA: TGTGCCAGCAGTGATGATCGCTGGGGGGCTGCAGAA.

This clone was detected a few times. The gene names here belong to mouse. The read gets to within 4 residues of the CDR3 end, and the germline J gene fills in the rest. V is TRBV1 and J is TRBJ2-3; 9 bases fit TRBD2. This CDR3 spans 17 amino acids. CDR1 and CDR2 (germline): NSQYPW, LRSPGD (reference sequence). Germline trimming cut 0 bases from V and 0 bases from J; bases unmatched to any gene: 4. This chain's CDR3 is CTCSADPGGDSAETLYF. Incomplete CDR3 DNA: TGCACCTGCAGTGCAGATCCTGGGGGGGACAGTGCAGAA.

This clone was seen only a few times. The genes are named according to mouse. The CDR3 end lies 4 residues beyond the end of the read and is filled in from the germline J gene. The same CDR3 can be traced to other DNA sequences in this sample. This chain uses TRBV17 with TRBJ2-7; TRBD1 matches at 7 bases. The CDR3 runs 13 residues. With V trimmed by 6 bases and J by 3 bases, 5 bases remained unmatched. Germline V CDR1 and CDR2: MNHDT, YYDKIL. Partial CDR3 DNA: TGTGCTAGCAGCACGGGACAGAACTAT. Encoded protein: CASSTGQNY. The whole CDR3 is CASSTGQNYEQYF.